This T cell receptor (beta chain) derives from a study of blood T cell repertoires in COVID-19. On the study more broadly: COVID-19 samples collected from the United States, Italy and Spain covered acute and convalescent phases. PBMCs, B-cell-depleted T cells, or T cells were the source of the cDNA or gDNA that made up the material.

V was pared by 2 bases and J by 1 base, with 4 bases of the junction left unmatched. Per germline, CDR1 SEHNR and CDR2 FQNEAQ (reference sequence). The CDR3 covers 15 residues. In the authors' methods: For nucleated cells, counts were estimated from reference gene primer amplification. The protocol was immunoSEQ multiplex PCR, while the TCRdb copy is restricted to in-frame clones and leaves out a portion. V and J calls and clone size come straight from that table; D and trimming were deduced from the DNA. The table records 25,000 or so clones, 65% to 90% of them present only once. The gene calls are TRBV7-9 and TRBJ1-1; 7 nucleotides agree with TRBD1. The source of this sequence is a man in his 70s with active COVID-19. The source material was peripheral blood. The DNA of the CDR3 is TGTGCCAGCAGCTTAATAAGGGGGCGGAACACTGAAGCTTTCTTT. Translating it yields CASSLIRGRNTEAFF. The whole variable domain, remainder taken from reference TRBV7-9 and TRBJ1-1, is DTGVSQNPRHKITKRGQNVTFRCDPISEHNRLYWYRQTLGQGPEFLTYFQNEAQLEKSRLLSDRFSAERPKGSFSTLEIQRTEQGDSAMYLCASSLIRGRNTEAFFGQGTRLTVV.